This T cell receptor (beta chain) was obtained from a study of blood T cell repertoires in COVID-19. Study context: The samples span acute and convalescent COVID-19 from the United States, Italy and Spain. T cells, B-cell-depleted T cells, or PBMCs supplied cDNA or gDNA.

The table lists this clone with a count of one. Original data processing: Quantification of nucleated cells was approximated via reference gene primer amplification. Profiled with immunoSEQ multiplex PCR; TCRdb holds only in-frame clones, not every one. V, J and clone size were drawn from that table, and D and trimming were deduced from the DNA. The repertoire consists of 300,000 to 450,000 clones, with more than 75% occurring once and the leading ten covering roughly 1.4%. Trimming took 4 bases from V and 8 from J; bases not matched to a gene: 7. This CDR3 has 14 amino acids. Germline lookup yields CDR1 SGHDN and CDR2 FVKESK. Recovery among Cohort 3 donors was established by two negative PCRs, clearance, or symptom resolution.

The receptor's source is a man aged 25 to 45 who had recovered from COVID-19. The chain has TRBV14 and TRBJ1-4; 7 positions agree with TRBD1. The sample comprised PBMCs or T cells enriched from blood (not recorded which). CDR3 loop: CASSPRQGYEKLFF. CDR3 sequence (DNA): TGTGCCAGCAGCCCGCGACAGGGTTACGAAAAACTGTTTTTT.